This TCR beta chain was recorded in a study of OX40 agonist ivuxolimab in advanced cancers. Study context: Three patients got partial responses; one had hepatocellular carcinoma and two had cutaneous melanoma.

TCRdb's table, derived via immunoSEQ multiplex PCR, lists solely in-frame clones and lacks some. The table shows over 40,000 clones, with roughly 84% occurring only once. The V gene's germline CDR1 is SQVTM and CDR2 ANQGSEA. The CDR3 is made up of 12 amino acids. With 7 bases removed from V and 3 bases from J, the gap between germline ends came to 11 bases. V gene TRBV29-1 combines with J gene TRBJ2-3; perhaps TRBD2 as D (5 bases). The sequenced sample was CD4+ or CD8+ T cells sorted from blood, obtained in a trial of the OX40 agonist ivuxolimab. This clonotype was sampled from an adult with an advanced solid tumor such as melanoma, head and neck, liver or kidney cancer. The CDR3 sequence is CSGRTGTDTQYF. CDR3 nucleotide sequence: TGCAGCGGGAGGACGGGAACAGATACGCAGTATTTT.